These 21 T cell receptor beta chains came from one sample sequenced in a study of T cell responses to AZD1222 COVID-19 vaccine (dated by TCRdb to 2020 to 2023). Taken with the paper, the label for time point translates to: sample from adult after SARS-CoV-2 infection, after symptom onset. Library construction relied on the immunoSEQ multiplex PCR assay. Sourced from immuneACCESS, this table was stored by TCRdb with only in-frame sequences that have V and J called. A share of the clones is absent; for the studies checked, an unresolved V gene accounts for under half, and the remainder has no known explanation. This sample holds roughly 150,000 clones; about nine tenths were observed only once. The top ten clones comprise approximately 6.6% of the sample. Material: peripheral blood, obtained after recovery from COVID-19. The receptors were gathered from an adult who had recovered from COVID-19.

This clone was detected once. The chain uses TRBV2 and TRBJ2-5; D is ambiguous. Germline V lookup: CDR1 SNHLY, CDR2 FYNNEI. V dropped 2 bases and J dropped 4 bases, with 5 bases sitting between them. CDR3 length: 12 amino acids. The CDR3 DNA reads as TGTGCCAGCAGTGAACGGCGAGAGACCCAGTACTTC. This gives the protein CASSERRETQYF.

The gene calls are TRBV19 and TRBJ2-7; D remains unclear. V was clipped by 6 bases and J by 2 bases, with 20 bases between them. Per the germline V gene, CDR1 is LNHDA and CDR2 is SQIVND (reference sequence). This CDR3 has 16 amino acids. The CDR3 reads CASSLSISTPTYEQYF. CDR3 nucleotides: TGTGCCAGTAGCCTATCGATTTCGACACCTACCTACGAGCAGTACTTC.

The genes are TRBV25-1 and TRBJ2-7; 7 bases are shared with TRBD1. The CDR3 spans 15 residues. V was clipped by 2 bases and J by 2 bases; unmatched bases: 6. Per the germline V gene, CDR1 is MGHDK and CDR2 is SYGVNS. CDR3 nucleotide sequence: TGTGCCAGCAGTGAACAGGGGGTTTTGGCCTACGAGCAGTACTTC. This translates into CASSEQGVLAYEQYF.

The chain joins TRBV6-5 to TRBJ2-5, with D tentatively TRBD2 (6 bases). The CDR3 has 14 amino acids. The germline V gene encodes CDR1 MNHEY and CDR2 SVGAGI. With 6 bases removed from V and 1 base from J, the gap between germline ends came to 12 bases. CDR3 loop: CASSPGTFQETQYF. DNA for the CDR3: TGTGCCAGCAGCCCCGGGACTTTCCAAGAGACCCAGTACTTC.

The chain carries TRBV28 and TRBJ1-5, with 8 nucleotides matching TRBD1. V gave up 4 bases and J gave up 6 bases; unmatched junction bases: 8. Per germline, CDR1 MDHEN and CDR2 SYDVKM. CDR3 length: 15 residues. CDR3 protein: CASSSQGAGGQPQHF. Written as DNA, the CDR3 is TGTGCCAGCAGTTCTCAGGGGGCGGGGGGTCAGCCCCAGCATTTT.

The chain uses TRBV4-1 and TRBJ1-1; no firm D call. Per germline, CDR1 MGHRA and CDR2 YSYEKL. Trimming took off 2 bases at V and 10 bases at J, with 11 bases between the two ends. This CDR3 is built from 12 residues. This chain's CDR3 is CASSQPRGGAFF. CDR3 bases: TGCGCCAGCAGCCAACCACGGGGTGGAGCTTTCTTT.

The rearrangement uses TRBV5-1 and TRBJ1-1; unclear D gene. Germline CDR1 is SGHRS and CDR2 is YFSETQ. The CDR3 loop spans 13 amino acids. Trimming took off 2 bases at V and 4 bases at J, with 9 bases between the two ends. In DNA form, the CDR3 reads TGCGCCAGCAGCTTCGAGGGCGTCACTGAAGCTTTCTTT. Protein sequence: CASSFEGVTEAFF.

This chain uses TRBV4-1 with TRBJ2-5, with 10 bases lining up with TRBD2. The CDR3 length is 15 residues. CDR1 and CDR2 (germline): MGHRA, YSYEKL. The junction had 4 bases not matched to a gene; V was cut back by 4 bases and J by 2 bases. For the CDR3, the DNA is TGCGCCAGCAGCCGGGGACTAGCGCTACAAGAGACCCAGTACTTC. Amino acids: CASSRGLALQETQYF.

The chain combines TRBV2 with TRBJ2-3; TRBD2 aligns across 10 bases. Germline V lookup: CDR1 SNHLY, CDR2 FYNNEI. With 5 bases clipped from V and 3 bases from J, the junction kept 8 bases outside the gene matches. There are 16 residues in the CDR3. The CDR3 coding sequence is TGTGCCAGCAGTCCTCGAACTAGCGGGGCGACAGATACGCAGTATTTT. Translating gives CASSPRTSGATDTQYF.

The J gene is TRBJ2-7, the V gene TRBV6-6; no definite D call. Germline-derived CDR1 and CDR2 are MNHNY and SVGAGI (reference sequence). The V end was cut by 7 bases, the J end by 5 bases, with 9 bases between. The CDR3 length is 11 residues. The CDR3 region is CASTGLHEQYF. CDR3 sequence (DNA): TGTGCCAGCACCGGCCTCCACGAGCAGTACTTC.

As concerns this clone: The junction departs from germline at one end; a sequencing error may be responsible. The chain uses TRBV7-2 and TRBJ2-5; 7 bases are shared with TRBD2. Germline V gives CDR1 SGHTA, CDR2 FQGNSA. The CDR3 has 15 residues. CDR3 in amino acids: CASSVAGLAEETQYF. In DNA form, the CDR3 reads TGTGCCAGCAGCGTAGCCGGGCTAGCGGAAGAGACCCAGTACTTC.

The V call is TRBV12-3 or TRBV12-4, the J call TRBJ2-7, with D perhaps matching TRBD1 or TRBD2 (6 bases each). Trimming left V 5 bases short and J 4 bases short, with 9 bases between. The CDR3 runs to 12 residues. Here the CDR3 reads CASSPGAYEQYF. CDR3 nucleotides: TGTGCCAGCAGTCCGGGGGCTTACGAGCAGTACTTC.

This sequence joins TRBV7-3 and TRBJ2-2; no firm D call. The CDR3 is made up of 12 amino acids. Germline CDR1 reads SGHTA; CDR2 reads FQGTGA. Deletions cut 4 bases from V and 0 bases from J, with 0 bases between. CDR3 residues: CASSSNTGELFF. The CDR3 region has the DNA TGTGCCAGCAGCTCGAACACCGGGGAGCTGTTTTTT.

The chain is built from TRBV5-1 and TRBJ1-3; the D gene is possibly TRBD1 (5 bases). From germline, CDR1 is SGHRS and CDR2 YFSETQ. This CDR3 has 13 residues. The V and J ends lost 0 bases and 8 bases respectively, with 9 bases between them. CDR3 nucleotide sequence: TGCGCCAGCAGCTTGGAAAGGGGCCACACCATATATTTT. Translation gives CASSLERGHTIYF.

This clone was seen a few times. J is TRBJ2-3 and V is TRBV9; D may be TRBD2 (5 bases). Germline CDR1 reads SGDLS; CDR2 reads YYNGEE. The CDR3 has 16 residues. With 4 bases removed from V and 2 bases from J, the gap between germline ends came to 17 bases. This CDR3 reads CASSPAAGSNTDTQYF. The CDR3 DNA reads TGTGCCAGCAGCCCAGCTGCGGGTTCGAACACAGATACGCAGTATTTT.

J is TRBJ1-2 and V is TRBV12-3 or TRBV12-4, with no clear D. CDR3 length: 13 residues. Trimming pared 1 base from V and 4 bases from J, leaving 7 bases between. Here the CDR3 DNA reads TGTGCCAGCAGTTTAGAGCCAGTCTATGGCTACACCTTC. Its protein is CASSLEPVYGYTF.

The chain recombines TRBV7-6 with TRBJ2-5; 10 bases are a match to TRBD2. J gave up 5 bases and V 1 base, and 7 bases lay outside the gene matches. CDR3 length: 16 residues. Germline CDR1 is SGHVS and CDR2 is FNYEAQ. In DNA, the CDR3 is TGTGCCAGCAGCTTAGTCGCTAGCGGGAGTATGGAGACCCAGTACTTC. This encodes CASSLVASGSMETQYF.

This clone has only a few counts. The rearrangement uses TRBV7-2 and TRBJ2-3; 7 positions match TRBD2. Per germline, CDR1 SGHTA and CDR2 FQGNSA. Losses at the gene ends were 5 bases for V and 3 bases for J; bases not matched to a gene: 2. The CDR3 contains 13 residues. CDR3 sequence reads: CASSPGRTDTQYF. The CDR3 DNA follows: TGTGCCAGCAGCCCCGGGAGGACAGATACGCAGTATTTT.

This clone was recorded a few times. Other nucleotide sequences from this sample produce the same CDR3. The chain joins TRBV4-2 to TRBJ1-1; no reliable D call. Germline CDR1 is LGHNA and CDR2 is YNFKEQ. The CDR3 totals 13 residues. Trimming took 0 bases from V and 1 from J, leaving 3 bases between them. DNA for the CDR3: TGTGCCAGCAGCCAAGAGCGGAACACTGAAGCTTTCTTT. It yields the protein CASSQERNTEAFF.

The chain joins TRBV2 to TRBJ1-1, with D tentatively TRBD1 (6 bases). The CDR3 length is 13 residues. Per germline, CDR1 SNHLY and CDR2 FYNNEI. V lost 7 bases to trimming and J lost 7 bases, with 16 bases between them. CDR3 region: CASNDRRGGEAFF. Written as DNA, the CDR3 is TGTGCCAGCAATGACAGGAGAGGAGGTGAAGCTTTCTTT.

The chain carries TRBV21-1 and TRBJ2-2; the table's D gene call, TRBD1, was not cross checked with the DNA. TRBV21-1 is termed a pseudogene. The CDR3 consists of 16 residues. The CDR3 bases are TGTGCCAGCAGCAAAGAGGACAGGGAGGAAACCGGGGAGCTGTTTTTT. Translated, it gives CASSKEDREETGELFF.